The rows below give T cell receptor beta chains drawn from one sample of a study of beta chain features in type 1 diabetes. The method was immunoSEQ multiplex PCR; TCRdb's version includes in-frame clones alone and lacks a portion of them. The table lists about half a million clones, around 10% of them singletons, with 0.04% to 0.05% in the top ten. Sequencing was carried out using naive CD4+ T cells from blood. These receptors originate from a woman younger than 35 in good health. Both conserved end residues are part of each CDR3. Fields, in order: J gene, D gene, V gene, clone size, CDR3 protein, CDR3 DNA. A D gene is named only where the DNA matches it firmly. Clone size, where shown, is once, few, many, or a class for clones that have expanded.

J gene: TRBJ1-3; D gene: NA; V gene: TRBV29-1; clone size: few; CDR3 protein: CSVRGRTSGNTIYF; CDR3 DNA: TGCAGCGTCCGCGGCAGGACCTCTGGAAACACCATATATTTT
J gene: TRBJ2-1; D gene: NA; V gene: TRBV28; clone size: NA; CDR3 protein: CASSLNEQFF; CDR3 DNA: TGTGCCAGCAGCTTGAATGAGCAGTTCTTC
J gene: TRBJ2-1; D gene: NA; V gene: TRBV2; clone size: NA; CDR3 protein: CASKGRWHDEQFF; CDR3 DNA: TGTGCCAGCAAAGGAAGGTGGCACGATGAGCAGTTCTTC
J gene: TRBJ1-1; D gene: NA; V gene: TRBV7-3; clone size: NA; CDR3 protein: CASSSRGGTEAFF; CDR3 DNA: TGTGCCAGCAGCTCCAGGGGCGGCACTGAAGCTTTCTTT
J gene: TRBJ1-2; D gene: NA; V gene: TRBV29-1; clone size: NA; CDR3 protein: CSTRTGANYGYTF; CDR3 DNA: TGCAGCACCCGGACGGGGGCTAACTATGGCTACACCTTC
J gene: TRBJ1-2; D gene: NA; V gene: TRBV30; clone size: few; CDR3 protein: CAWSVGREASGYTF; CDR3 DNA: TGTGCCTGGAGTGTAGGGAGAGAGGCTAGCGGCTACACCTTC
J gene: TRBJ2-5; D gene: TRBD2; V gene: TRBV15; clone size: few; CDR3 protein: CATSRGGGEQETQYF; CDR3 DNA: TGTGCCACCAGCAGAGGCGGGGGGGAACAAGAGACCCAGTACTTC
J gene: TRBJ1-2; D gene: NA; V gene: TRBV18; clone size: few; CDR3 protein: CASSQPGEYGYTF; CDR3 DNA: TGTGCCAGCTCACAACCGGGAGAGTATGGCTACACCTTC
J gene: TRBJ2-4; D gene: NA; V gene: TRBV7-3; clone size: NA; CDR3 protein: CASSLNGGENIQYF; CDR3 DNA: TGTGCCAGCAGCTTAAATGGGGGAGAAAACATTCAGTACTTC
J gene: TRBJ1-4; D gene: NA; V gene: TRBV21-1; clone size: many; CDR3 protein: CASSWGEKLFF; CDR3 DNA: TGTGCCAGCAGCTGGGGTGAAAAACTGTTTTTT
J gene: TRBJ2-1; D gene: NA; V gene: TRBV15; clone size: few; CDR3 protein: CATSRLAASYNEQFF; CDR3 DNA: TGTGCCACCAGCAGATTAGCGGCCTCCTACAATGAGCAGTTCTTC
J gene: TRBJ2-7; D gene: NA; V gene: TRBV18; clone size: NA; CDR3 protein: CASSPFRDFSYEQYF; CDR3 DNA: TGTGCCAGCTCACCATTCAGGGATTTTTCCTACGAGCAGTACTTC
J gene: TRBJ1-5; D gene: NA; V gene: TRBV4-1; clone size: few; CDR3 protein: CASSQPNQPQHF; CDR3 DNA: TGCGCCAGCAGCCAACCGAATCAGCCCCAGCATTTT
J gene: TRBJ1-1; D gene: NA; V gene: TRBV28; clone size: NA; CDR3 protein: CASTTVAVLNTEAFF; CDR3 DNA: TGTGCCAGCACCACGGTAGCGGTGCTTAACACTGAAGCTTTCTTT
J gene: TRBJ2-6; D gene: NA; V gene: TRBV5-6; clone size: few; CDR3 protein: CASSFRGSGANVLTF; CDR3 DNA: TGTGCCAGCAGCTTCAGGGGCTCTGGGGCCAACGTCCTGACTTTC
J gene: TRBJ1-3; D gene: NA; V gene: TRBV6-1; clone size: few; CDR3 protein: CASSLKGRGNTIYF; CDR3 DNA: TGTGCCAGCAGTCTAAAGGGCCGCGGAAACACCATATATTTT
J gene: TRBJ2-7; D gene: NA; V gene: TRBV2; clone size: NA; CDR3 protein: CASSSGPTYEQYF; CDR3 DNA: TGTGCCAGCAGTTCCGGGCCCACTTACGAGCAGTACTTC
J gene: TRBJ2-6; D gene: NA; V gene: TRBV7-2; clone size: few; CDR3 protein: CASSSFGANVLTF; CDR3 DNA: TGTGCCAGCAGCTCCTTCGGGGCCAACGTCCTGACTTTC
J gene: TRBJ2-5; D gene: NA; V gene: TRBV11-2; clone size: few; CDR3 protein: CASSQGPSSAQYF; CDR3 DNA: TGTGCCAGCAGCCAAGGGCCGTCGAGTGCCCAGTACTTC
J gene: TRBJ2-3; D gene: NA; V gene: TRBV4-1; clone size: few; CDR3 protein: CASSQVPSRTDTQYF; CDR3 DNA: TGCGCCAGCAGCCAAGTTCCTAGCCGCACAGATACGCAGTATTTT
J gene: TRBJ2-5; D gene: NA; V gene: TRBV9; clone size: NA; CDR3 protein: CASSVGAGTRETQYF; CDR3 DNA: TGTGCCAGCAGCGTAGGAGCAGGGACCCGAGAGACCCAGTACTTC
J gene: TRBJ1-1; D gene: NA; V gene: TRBV6-5; clone size: few; CDR3 protein: CASSYSTRPNTEAFF; CDR3 DNA: TGTGCCAGCAGTTACTCGACAAGGCCGAACACTGAAGCTTTCTTT
J gene: TRBJ1-2; D gene: TRBD1; V gene: TRBV28; clone size: few; CDR3 protein: CASSSGQGGGYGYTF; CDR3 DNA: TGTGCCAGCAGTTCCGGACAGGGGGGTGGCTATGGCTACACCTTC
J gene: TRBJ2-7; D gene: NA; V gene: TRBV7-2; clone size: NA; CDR3 protein: CASIGPNSPYEQYF; CDR3 DNA: TGTGCCAGCATAGGACCGAACTCACCCTACGAGCAGTACTTC
J gene: TRBJ1-1; D gene: NA; V gene: TRBV29-1; clone size: few; CDR3 protein: CSVDLGVFAEAFF; CDR3 DNA: TGCAGCGTTGATTTGGGGGTCTTCGCTGAAGCTTTCTTT
J gene: TRBJ2-2; D gene: NA; V gene: TRBV18; clone size: NA; CDR3 protein: CASSTPTGELFF; CDR3 DNA: TGTGCCAGCTCAACTCCCACCGGGGAGCTGTTTTTT
J gene: TRBJ1-1; D gene: NA; V gene: TRBV29-1; clone size: few; CDR3 protein: CSVVGRDAEAFF; CDR3 DNA: TGCAGCGTTGTGGGCAGGGACGCTGAAGCTTTCTTT
J gene: TRBJ2-2; D gene: NA; V gene: TRBV9; clone size: NA; CDR3 protein: CASSVGPLVTGELFF; CDR3 DNA: TGTGCCAGCAGCGTAGGCCCCCTCGTGACCGGGGAGCTGTTTTTT
J gene: TRBJ2-3; D gene: NA; V gene: TRBV18; clone size: few; CDR3 protein: CASSPSRDTQYF; CDR3 DNA: TGTGCCAGCTCACCCTCGCGGGATACGCAGTATTTT
J gene: TRBJ2-1; D gene: NA; V gene: TRBV9; clone size: NA; CDR3 protein: CASDIGPGYNEQFF; CDR3 DNA: TGTGCCAGTGATATCGGGCCAGGATACAATGAGCAGTTCTTC
J gene: TRBJ2-2; D gene: NA; V gene: TRBV5-6; clone size: NA; CDR3 protein: CASSLLAWGRSTGELFF; CDR3 DNA: TGTGCCAGCAGCTTGCTAGCGTGGGGCCGGAGCACCGGGGAGCTGTTTTTT
J gene: TRBJ2-6; D gene: NA; V gene: TRBV5-1; clone size: NA; CDR3 protein: CASSLALRGSGANVLTF; CDR3 DNA: TGCGCCAGCAGCTTGGCCTTACGGGGATCTGGGGCCAACGTCCTGACTTTC
J gene: TRBJ1-1; D gene: NA; V gene: TRBV4-3; clone size: NA; CDR3 protein: CASSRGQSGNTEAFF; CDR3 DNA: TGCGCCAGCAGCCGAGGACAGTCTGGGAACACTGAAGCTTTCTTT